Sequencing of this TCR beta chain was carried out in a study of T cells in Graves' hyperthyroidism and ophthalmopathy. As regards this clonotype: Its antigen is undetermined.

The CDR3 spans 14 residues. Germline assignment: CDR1 SGHTA and CDR2 FQGTGA. V lost 5 bases and J lost 4; bases outside the gene matches: 5. The source material, RNA transcripts, was used to amplify TCR beta CDR3 regions. Initially, a first-round RT-PCR of the TCR CDR3 employed the HTBI primer set. TCRdb re-derived calls from the multiplex PCR reads in MiXCR, one entry per CDR3 protein. The table shows hundreds of thousands of distinct CDR3 sequences, with about 35% occurring only once. Patients were excluded because of uncontrolled infection, other autoimmune disease, pregnancy or lactation. Clinical symptoms, serum thyroxine and TRAb, thyroid ultrasound and orbital computed tomography were used for the diagnoses. General study results and limits: In blood, most of the thyroid clonotypes expanded above 0.001 were also present.

The V and J genes are TRBV7-3 and TRBJ2-3, with TRBD1 matching 8 bases. This receptor was taken from a woman in her thirties or forties with Graves' hyperthyroidism. The sample comprised blood. CDR3 in amino acids: CASSLGDRSDTQYF. CDR3 nucleotide sequence: TGTGCCAGCAGCCTCGGGGACAGGTCAGATACGCAGTATTTT.